The 32 T cell receptor beta chains below were found in one sample sequenced in a study of OX40 agonist ivuxolimab in advanced cancers. Profiling relied on immunoSEQ multiplex PCR, and the TCRdb table lists in-frame clones only, not all of them. The table has about 130,000 clones, 90% to 95% seen once. The sequences come from CD4+ or CD8+ T cells sorted from blood, collected in a trial of the OX40 agonist ivuxolimab. These receptors were taken from an adult with an advanced solid tumor such as melanoma, head and neck, liver or kidney cancer.

The chain employs TRBV19 and TRBJ1-5, with 8 positions matching TRBD1. This CDR3 contains 15 residues. CDR1 is LNHDA, CDR2 SQIVND, per germline (reference sequence). V lost 7 bases to trimming and J lost 5 bases; unmatched junction nucleotides: 10. DNA of the CDR3: TGTGCCAGTACCCCGCGGACAGGGTCTCATCAGCCCCAGCATTTT. Translation gives CASTPRTGSHQPQHF.

The chain couples TRBV7-2 to TRBJ2-3, with 9 bases matching TRBD2. This CDR3 spans 18 amino acids. Germline loops: CDR1 SGHTA, CDR2 FQGNSA. J was trimmed by 1 base and V by 6 bases; bases with no gene match: 14. CDR3 amino acids: CASRPGSGGPLGTDTQYF. CDR3 nucleotides: TGTGCCAGCAGACCGGGCAGCGGGGGGCCACTGGGCACAGATACGCAGTATTTT. Combining the CDR3 with reference TRBV7-2 and TRBJ2-3 gives the whole variable domain GAGVSQSPSNKVTEKGKDVELRCDPISGHTALYWYRQSLGQGLEFLIYFQGNSAPDKSGLPSDRFSAERTGGSVSTLTIQRTQQEDSAVYLCASRPGSGGPLGTDTQYFGPGTRLTVL.

V and J are TRBV23-1 and TRBJ1-5; no clear D. TRBV23-1 falls under the ORF class, with uncertain function. Trimming left V 9 bases short and J 6 bases short, with 27 bases between. The CDR3 contains 17 residues. Here the CDR3 reads CARRTTRPPLGFQPQHF. The CDR3 DNA follows: TGCGCCAGGAGAACAACAAGGCCCCCGTTGGGTTTTCAGCCCCAGCATTTT.

J is TRBJ2-1 and V is TRBV7-6; TRBD1 is a possible D gene (6 bases). Germline CDR1 reads SGHVS; CDR2 reads FNYEAQ. V lost 5 bases, J lost 0 bases, and 17 bases lay in between. This CDR3 is built from 17 residues. CDR3: CASSPYVTGSSYNEQFF. The CDR3, as DNA: TGTGCCAGCAGCCCCTATGTTACAGGGAGCTCCTACAATGAGCAGTTCTTC.

The rearrangement uses TRBV4-1 and TRBJ2-3; possibly TRBD1 for D (5 bases). The CDR3 spans 17 residues. Trimming removed 1 base from V and 3 bases from J, with 17 bases in between. Germline CDR1 MGHRA, CDR2 YSYEKL. CDR3 in DNA: TGCGCCAGCAGCCAAGTCTATATAGGGGTCATAACAGATACGCAGTATTTT. This encodes CASSQVYIGVITDTQYF.

The rearrangement uses TRBV7-9 and TRBJ2-7, with 10 nucleotides matching TRBD1. Germline values: CDR1 SEHNR, CDR2 FQNEAQ (reference sequence). This CDR3 is 15 amino acids long. The ends lost 5 bases at V and 2 bases at J; junction bases unmatched: 6. CDR3 in amino acids: CASSQAGTGAYEQYF. CDR3 sequence (DNA): TGTGCCAGCAGCCAAGCCGGGACAGGGGCCTACGAGCAGTACTTC. Full variable domain (remainder filled in from reference TRBV7-9 and TRBJ2-7): DTGVSQNPRHKITKRGQNVTFRCDPISEHNRLYWYRQTLGQGPEFLTYFQNEAQLEKSRLLSDRFSAERPKGSFSTLEIQRTEQGDSAMYLCASSQAGTGAYEQYFGPGTRLTVT.

The chain has TRBV11-2 and TRBJ1-3, with D unclear. Trimming took off 1 base at V and 4 bases at J, with 5 bases between the two ends. CDR1 and CDR2 from the germline V gene are SGHAT and FQNNGV. CDR3 length equals 13 residues. CDR3 nucleotide sequence: TGTGCCAGCAGCTTAGCTACAGGAAACACCATATATTTT. This translates into CASSLATGNTIYF.

This chain uses TRBV28 with TRBJ2-7, with TRBD2 matching 9 bases. CDR1 is MDHEN and CDR2 is SYDVKM in the germline V gene. This CDR3 comprises 15 residues. V dropped 2 bases and J dropped 7; count of bases not matched to a gene: 9. The CDR3 DNA follows: TGTGCCAGCAGTTTAACCCCGCGGGAGGGCCGGGAGCAGTACTTC. Protein sequence: CASSLTPREGREQYF.

The V call is TRBV6-5, the J call TRBJ2-3; the D call may be TRBD1 or TRBD2 (5 bases each). The germline gives CDR1 MNHEY, CDR2 SVGAGI. This CDR3 has 16 amino acids. Trimming removed 0 bases from V and 1 base from J, with 11 bases in between. CDR3 DNA sequence: TGTGCCAGCAGTTACTCGGGGGATTTGGGCACAGATACGCAGTATTTT. Amino acid sequence: CASSYSGDLGTDTQYF.

This chain connects TRBV6-1 to TRBJ2-3, with TRBD2 identical over 8 bases. V trimming: 4 bases; J trimming: 3 bases; junction bases outside the gene matches: 9. CDR1 MNHNS and CDR2 SASEGT come from the germline V gene. The CDR3 loop spans 16 amino acids. CDR3 sequence reads: CASSARTSRLTDTQYF. The CDR3 DNA follows: TGTGCCAGCAGTGCCCGGACTAGCCGCCTAACAGATACGCAGTATTTT.

V gene TRBV29-1 combines with J gene TRBJ2-5; D is uncertain. This CDR3 is built from 18 residues. From germline, CDR1 is SQVTM and CDR2 ANQGSEA. Trimming left V 4 bases short and J 1 base short, with 25 bases between. CDR3 sequence (DNA): TGCAGCGTTGGTGGAGCGTTGAAGATCGAAACAGCCCAAGAGACCCAGTACTTC. Residues: CSVGGALKIETAQETQYF.

The chain carries TRBV9 and TRBJ2-1, with 8 bases that match TRBD1. The V and J ends lost 4 bases and 0 bases, in that order; junction bases with no gene match: 3. Germline V CDR1 and CDR2: SGDLS, YYNGEE. The CDR3 runs to 15 residues. The CDR3 DNA is TGTGCCAGCAGCAAGACAGGGGACTCCTACAATGAGCAGTTCTTC. Its translation: CASSKTGDSYNEQFF.

The genes are TRBV18 and TRBJ1-1; 8 bases map to TRBD1. Germline CDR1 and CDR2: KGHSH and LQKENI. The CDR3 covers 16 residues. V lost 5 bases to trimming and J lost 6 bases; unmatched junction nucleotides: 14. The CDR3 sequence: CASSGGQGFGSAEAFF. The CDR3 DNA reads TGTGCCAGCTCAGGCGGACAGGGCTTTGGGAGCGCTGAAGCTTTCTTT.

V and J are TRBV19 and TRBJ1-2; 7 nucleotides agree with TRBD1. The CDR3 loop spans 13 amino acids. Germline V gives CDR1 LNHDA, CDR2 SQIVND (reference sequence). J was trimmed by 4 bases and V by 6 bases; bases with no gene match: 5. The CDR3 loop is CASRVQGSYGYTF. For the CDR3, the DNA is TGTGCCAGTAGAGTACAGGGGTCCTATGGCTACACCTTC.

V and J are TRBV6-5 and TRBJ2-5, with a possible D match to TRBD2 (6 bases). Between the trimmed V and J ends, which lost 5 bases and 4 bases, there was a span of 14 bases. This CDR3 comprises 14 residues. Germline loops: CDR1 MNHEY, CDR2 SVGAGI. The chain's CDR3 is CASSGRRGRETQYF. In DNA form, the CDR3 reads TGTGCCAGCAGTGGCCGACGGGGGAGAGAGACCCAGTACTTC.

The chain combines TRBV5-4 with TRBJ2-5, with 7 bases matching TRBD1. Losses at the gene ends were 0 bases for V and 4 bases for J; bases not matched to a gene: 6. The germline gives CDR1 SGHNT, CDR2 YYREEE (reference sequence). The CDR3 length is 15 residues. CDR3 region: CASSLVPDRVETQYF. CDR3 in DNA: TGTGCCAGCAGCTTGGTACCTGACAGGGTAGAGACCCAGTACTTC.

This chain connects TRBV21-1 to TRBJ2-5; the D call TRBD1 from the table was never checked on the DNA. TRBV21-1 is listed as a pseudogene. The CDR3 has 15 amino acids. This CDR3 reads CASSKEAQGQETQYF. The CDR3 coding sequence is TGTGCCAGCAGCAAAGAGGCGCAGGGTCAAGAGACCCAGTACTTC.

The V call is TRBV14, the J call TRBJ2-7, with 10 nucleotides matching TRBD2. Germline trimming cut 4 bases from V and 0 bases from J; bases unmatched to any gene: 3. Per germline, CDR1 SGHDN and CDR2 FVKESK. CDR3 length: 15 amino acids. For the CDR3, the DNA is TGTGCCAGCAGCCGTTCTAGCGGGAGCTCCTACGAGCAGTACTTC. This translates into CASSRSSGSSYEQYF.

The chain is built from TRBV5-5 and TRBJ1-2; no definite D call. From germline, CDR1 is SGHKS and CDR2 YYEKEE (reference sequence). The CDR3 contains 14 residues. The V gene lost 3 bases and the J gene lost 1 base, with 10 bases spanning the gap. The CDR3 nucleotides are TGTGCCAGCAGCTCGACGGTTCTTAACTATGGCTACACCTTC. Encoded protein: CASSSTVLNYGYTF.

The V gene is TRBV27, the J gene TRBJ1-5; TRBD1 is a possible D gene (5 bases). This CDR3 has 13 residues. V lost 3 bases to trimming and J lost 5 bases, with 8 bases between them. Per germline, CDR1 MNHEY and CDR2 SMNVEV (reference sequence). CDR3 bases: TGTGCCAGCAGTTTGTCAGGGTATCAGCCCCAGCATTTT. Translating gives CASSLSGYQPQHF.

The rearrangement uses TRBV18 and TRBJ2-3; possibly TRBD1 for D (5 bases). This CDR3 region has 14 residues. V lost 1 base and J 4 bases, leaving 9 bases between the germline ends. In germline, CDR1 is KGHSH, CDR2 LQKENI. The CDR3 protein is CASSPLPGSDTQYF. CDR3 in DNA: TGTGCCAGCTCACCACTCCCAGGGTCAGATACGCAGTATTTT. Together with reference TRBV18 and TRBJ2-3, the CDR3 gives the full variable domain: NAGVMQNPRHLVRRRGQEARLRCSPMKGHSHVYWYRQLPEEGLKFMVYLQKENIIDESGMPKERFSAEFPKEGPSILRIQQVVRGDSAAYFCASSPLPGSDTQYFGPGTRLTVL.

The rearrangement links TRBV11-3 to TRBJ2-3, with D possibly being TRBD1 (6 bases). Looked up from germline, CDR1 is SGHNT and CDR2 is YENEEA. Trimming stripped 0 bases from V and 2 bases from J, with 9 bases between. The CDR3 is 15 amino acids. CDR3 region: CASSLEGAHTDTQYF. DNA for the CDR3: TGTGCCAGCAGCTTAGAGGGGGCGCACACAGATACGCAGTATTTT.

The chain links TRBV6-5 to TRBJ1-3; D is unclear. V lost 0 bases and J 0 bases, leaving 9 bases between the germline ends. In germline, CDR1 is MNHEY, CDR2 SVGAGI. The CDR3 runs 16 residues. CDR3 DNA: TGTGCCAGCAGTTACTCGTCGGGGAGCTCTGGAAACACCATATATTTT. Translation: CASSYSSGSSGNTIYF.

This clone was recorded only once. The chain carries TRBV11-2 and TRBJ1-4; 10 bases line up with TRBD1. The germline V gene encodes CDR1 SGHAT and CDR2 FQNNGV. Losses at the gene ends were 5 bases for V and 10 bases for J; bases not matched to a gene: 13. The length of the CDR3 is 16 residues. In DNA, the CDR3 is TGTGCCAGCAGCCCAACTACCGGGACAGGGGCGGGAAAACTGTTTTTT. Amino acids: CASSPTTGTGAGKLFF.

This clone was found once. The gene calls are TRBV7-2 and TRBJ1-6, with TRBD1 matching over 8 bases. Germline CDR1 SGHTA, CDR2 FQGNSA. CDR3 length: 16 amino acids. Germline trimming cut 2 bases from V and 7 bases from J; bases unmatched to any gene: 7. CDR3 coding DNA: TGTGCCAGCAGCTTACCCGGGACAGGTAGAAATTCACCCCTCCACTTT. Amino acid sequence: CASSLPGTGRNSPLHF.

The chain couples TRBV4-1 to TRBJ2-7; TRBD1 agrees at 8 bases. CDR1 and CDR2 (germline): MGHRA, YSYEKL. The junction had 3 bases not matched to a gene; V was cut back by 0 bases and J by 2 bases. This CDR3 comprises 15 residues. The CDR3 spells CASSQEGRGPYEQYF. CDR3 nucleotide sequence: TGCGCCAGCAGCCAAGAGGGCAGGGGGCCCTACGAGCAGTACTTC.

The rearrangement links TRBV5-4 to TRBJ2-6, with D possibly matching TRBD1 (6 bases). This CDR3 is built from 15 residues. V was trimmed by 4 bases and J by 7 bases, leaving 15 bases between them. Germline lookup yields CDR1 SGHNT and CDR2 YYREEE (reference sequence). The CDR3 here is CASSPSTGTANVLTF. Here the CDR3 DNA reads TGTGCCAGCAGCCCGTCGACAGGAACAGCCAACGTCCTGACTTTC.

DNA of the CDR3: TGTGCCAGCAGCTTAGTTTGGTACGGGGGTGGGAACACCGGGGAGCTGTTTTTT. As protein: CASSLVWYGGGNTGELFF. The gene calls are TRBV7-8 and TRBJ2-2, with a tentative D call TRBD2 (6 bases). The germline V gene encodes CDR1 SGHVS and CDR2 FQNEAQ. V was pared by 1 base and J by 1 base, with 16 bases between. The CDR3 loop spans 18 amino acids.

J is TRBJ1-1 and V is TRBV18; tentatively, D is TRBD1 (6 bases). From germline, CDR1 is KGHSH and CDR2 LQKENI. This CDR3 spans 17 amino acids. Between the trimmed V and J ends, which lost 2 bases and 8 bases, there was a span of 24 bases. The CDR3 DNA sequence: TGTGCCAGCTCACCAGGGGGGCGATCTACCACTCTTTCCGAAGCTTTCTTT. Its protein is CASSPGGRSTTLSEAFF.

The V call is TRBV9, the J call TRBJ2-5; the D gene is possibly TRBD1 (5 bases). V was cut by 0 bases and J by 2 bases, with 14 bases left in between. CDR3 length equals 16 residues. CDR1 and CDR2 from the germline V gene are SGDLS and YYNGEE. The CDR3 spells CASSVGGRAAQETQYF. In nucleotides, the CDR3 is TGTGCCAGCAGCGTAGGGGGCAGGGCGGCTCAAGAGACCCAGTACTTC.

The genes are TRBV7-2 and TRBJ1-4; D is ambiguous. The CDR3 loop spans 13 amino acids. Germline assignment: CDR1 SGHTA and CDR2 FQGNSA. The V and J ends lost 1 base and 10 bases respectively, with 10 bases between them. The CDR3 reads CASSLEPGGKLFF. The DNA for the CDR3 is TGTGCCAGCAGCTTAGAGCCGGGAGGAAAACTGTTTTTT.

This clone was recorded only once. The chain is built from TRBV11-3 and TRBJ2-2; D perhaps matches TRBD2 (6 bases). The CDR3 spans 17 residues. Germline V gives CDR1 SGHNT, CDR2 YENEEA. The V gene lost 5 bases and the J gene lost 1 base, with 17 bases spanning the gap. This chain's CDR3 is CASSPTWRGRNTGELFF. The CDR3 DNA reads as TGTGCCAGCAGCCCGACATGGCGGGGCCGGAACACCGGGGAGCTGTTTTTT.